This T cell receptor beta chain was recorded in a study of cytomegalovirus exposure and HLA in healthy donors. The CDR3 runs 13 residues. V dropped 3 bases and J dropped 8; count of bases not matched to a gene: 3. The germline CDR1 and CDR2 sequences are ENHRY and SYGVKD. Comment on this clone: Its antigen is not identified.

Notes on the study in general: Differences between HLA loci emerged in a later analysis of TCR association rates, with DRB1 most and HLA-C fewest. When presence/absence was analysed, sequencing depth was taken to be roughly uniform across donors. Most TCR sequences were rare, but some public TCRs occurred in many donors.

Primers: 60 Vbeta forward and 13 Jbeta reverse. The repertoire was sequenced with immunoSEQ multiplex PCR; TCRdb's copy has only in-frame clones and lacks some. Here the sample spans approximately 160,000 clones, 82% being singletons. The material sequenced was PBMCs. The TCR was taken from a girl under 18 in good health and CMV-seropositive. The V and J genes are TRBV10-3 and TRBJ1-4; 7 positions agree with TRBD1. The CDR3 DNA reads as TGTGCCATCAGTGACCAAGGGGGCGAAAAACTGTTTTTT. It specifies CAISDQGGEKLFF.